This passage covers 22 T cell receptor beta chains from one sample sequenced in a study of CD4 T cells in relation to SARS-CoV-2 and coronaviruses (dated by TCRdb to the early 2020s). The protocol used for the library was the immunoSEQ multiplex PCR assay. Entries here come from immuneACCESS through TCRdb and include only in-frame sequences with V and J called. Some clones fail to appear in such tables; in the studies checked, an unresolved V gene covers under half of the shortfall, and the cause of the remainder is unknown. The sample table holds roughly 18,000 clones, of which approximately 82% were seen once. Approximately 19% of the sample is in the top ten clones. These receptors have no identified antigens. CD4+ T cells from unexposed donors were collected before the COVID-19 pandemic (2011-2018). After approximately 11 days of culture, CD4+ T cells were isolated with the EasySep CD4+ T cell isolation kit.

Sequenced material: CD4+ T cells from PBMCs, cultured in vitro. The receptors were sampled from a human donor in good health.

The rearrangement joins TRBV5-4 to TRBJ2-1, with TRBD2 identical over 9 bases. Germline assignment: CDR1 SGHNT and CDR2 YYREEE (reference sequence). The V and J ends lost 3 bases and 3 bases, in that order; junction bases with no gene match: 4. This CDR3 has 15 residues. CDR3 coding DNA: TGTGCCAGCAGCTCGACTAGCGGTCGCTACAATGAGCAGTTCTTC. Its translation is CASSSTSGRYNEQFF.

A few counts support this clone. Other DNA sequences in this specimen translate into the identical CDR3. The chain has TRBV11-2 and TRBJ2-3; D ambiguous. V dropped 3 bases and J dropped 6 bases, with 7 bases sitting between them. Germline-derived CDR1 and CDR2 are SGHAT and FQNNGV. The CDR3 consists of 12 residues. CDR3 DNA sequence: TGTGCCAGCAGCTTGGTAGGGGATACGCAGTATTTT. This encodes CASSLVGDTQYF.

The chain combines TRBV5-6 with TRBJ2-1; D possibly corresponds to TRBD2 (7 bases). V was trimmed by 4 bases and J by 3 bases, leaving 14 bases between them. CDR3 length: 15 amino acids. CDR1 and CDR2 from the germline V gene are SGHDT and YYEEEE. Here the CDR3 DNA reads TGTGCCAGCAGCCGGGGGGAGGGGGTCTACAATGAGCAGTTCTTC. Translating it yields CASSRGEGVYNEQFF.

The chain recombines TRBV11-1 with TRBJ1-1; D remains ambiguous. The V and J ends lost 5 bases and 5 bases respectively, with 15 bases between them. Germline CDR1 and CDR2: SGHAT and FQDESV (reference sequence). The CDR3 totals 14 residues. CDR3 loop: CASSPTSFRTEAFF. CDR3 nucleotide sequence: TGTGCCAGCAGCCCCACATCTTTCCGAACTGAAGCTTTCTTT.

The chain combines TRBV5-1 with TRBJ2-3, with TRBD1 matching over 12 bases. With V trimmed by 0 bases and J by 6 bases, 2 bases remained unmatched. Germline V CDR1 and CDR2: SGHRS, YFSETQ. CDR3 length: 15 amino acids. As DNA, the CDR3 is TGCGCCAGCAGCTTGGTGGGACAGGGGGCCGATACGCAGTATTTT. Translation: CASSLVGQGADTQYF.

This chain connects TRBV19 to TRBJ2-1; 11 nucleotides match TRBD2. The CDR3 runs 17 residues. The germline CDR1 and CDR2 sequences are LNHDA and SQIVND (reference sequence). V trimming: 5 bases; J trimming: 7 bases; junction bases outside the gene matches: 13. The CDR3 bases are TGTGCCAGTAGTCAGACTAGCGGGACCGGGCGAAGGAATGAGCAGTTCTTC. Translation: CASSQTSGTGRRNEQFF. Complete variable domain (other parts from reference TRBV19 and TRBJ2-1): DGGITQSPKYLFRKEGQNVTLSCEQNLNHDAMYWYRQDPGQGLRLIYYSQIVNDFQKGDIAEGYSVSREKKESFPLTVTSAQKNPTAFYLCASSQTSGTGRRNEQFFGPGTRLTVL.

The chain links TRBV3-1 (or the pseudogene TRBV3-2) to TRBJ2-1, with 14 nucleotides matching TRBD2. The CDR3 has 17 residues. The V gene's germline CDR1 is LGHDT and CDR2 YNNKEL (reference sequence). Germline trimming cut 4 bases from V and 7 bases from J; bases unmatched to any gene: 9. CDR3 amino acids: CASSRRTSGRLENEQFF. The DNA of the CDR3 is TGTGCCAGCAGCCGTCGGACTAGCGGGAGGCTGGAGAATGAGCAGTTCTTC.

The chain is built from TRBV7-8 and TRBJ1-1, with D unclear. V lost 1 base to trimming and J lost 2 bases, with 11 bases between them. CDR1 and CDR2 (germline): SGHVS, FQNEAQ. The CDR3 length is 15 residues. The CDR3 sequence: CASSLVRTGNTEAFF. CDR3 DNA: TGTGCCAGCAGCTTAGTTCGGACGGGCAACACTGAAGCTTTCTTT.

The chain recombines TRBV5-1 with TRBJ1-2; D is unresolved. CDR3 length: 14 amino acids. The germline V gene has CDR1 SGHRS and CDR2 YFSETQ. Trimming cost V 4 bases and J 8 bases, with 18 bases left between them. The CDR3 nucleotides read TGCGCCAGCAGCGAAGGACCCGAGGGTATCGGCTACACCTTC. This translates into CASSEGPEGIGYTF.

This clone was seen just once. V usage is TRBV6-5 and J usage is TRBJ2-1; possible D gene TRBD2, 7 bases. Germline V gives CDR1 MNHEY, CDR2 SVGAGI. Between the trimmed V and J ends, which lost 2 bases and 10 bases, there was a span of 21 bases. The CDR3 consists of 16 residues. CDR3 sequence reads: CASSYGIGGGPGEQFF. The CDR3 DNA reads TGTGCCAGCAGTTACGGGATAGGGGGAGGGCCGGGGGAGCAGTTCTTC.

V gene TRBV4-1 combines with J gene TRBJ1-3, with D hard to call. The CDR3 sequence is 17 residues long. Looked up from germline, CDR1 is MGHRA and CDR2 is YSYEKL. The V end was cut by 0 bases, the J end by 0 bases, with 12 bases between. CDR3 in amino acids: CASSQDRPESSGNTIYF. Written as DNA, the CDR3 is TGCGCCAGCAGCCAAGATCGTCCGGAGAGCTCTGGAAACACCATATATTTT.

This chain connects TRBV7-9 to TRBJ1-1; no firm D call. The germline V gene encodes CDR1 SEHNR and CDR2 FQNEAQ (reference sequence). This CDR3 has 13 residues. V lost 7 bases to trimming and J lost 11 bases, with 20 bases between them. DNA for the CDR3: TGTGCCAGCAACCCAGGATCCCTTGCCAGGGCTTTCTTT. This codes for CASNPGSLARAFF. The full variable domain, its missing parts supplied by reference TRBV7-9 and TRBJ1-1, is DTGVSQNPRHKITKRGQNVTFRCDPISEHNRLYWYRQTLGQGPEFLTYFQNEAQLEKSRLLSDRFSAERPKGSFSTLEIQRTEQGDSAMYLCASNPGSLARAFFGQGTRLTVV.

V usage is TRBV12-3 or TRBV12-4 and J usage is TRBJ1-1; D uncertain. The length of the CDR3 is 12 residues. With 8 bases removed from V and 1 base from J, the gap between germline ends came to 8 bases. The CDR3 nucleotides are TGTGCCAGCGGCAGCGCGAACACTGAAGCTTTCTTT. Its translation is CASGSANTEAFF.

The chain links TRBV18 to TRBJ1-1; D uncertain. Germline lookup yields CDR1 KGHSH and CDR2 LQKENI. This CDR3 spans 13 amino acids. Trimming took 4 bases from V and 2 from J, leaving 8 bases between them. Here the CDR3 DNA reads TGTGCCAGCTCACTTTCCGAAAACACTGAAGCTTTCTTT. This sequence encodes CASSLSENTEAFF.

V and J are TRBV11-2 and TRBJ2-7, with unresolved D. Germline V CDR1 and CDR2: SGHAT, FQNNGV. Trimming shortened V by 1 base and J by 1 base, and 5 bases separated the two germline ends. The CDR3 is made up of 13 amino acids. CDR3 in amino acids: CASSLARSYEQYF. The CDR3 DNA sequence: TGTGCCAGCAGCTTAGCACGGTCCTACGAGCAGTACTTC.

CDR3 residues: CASSHRAFGDQPQHF. The CDR3 region has the DNA TGTGCCAGCAGTCACCGGGCCTTCGGGGATCAGCCCCAGCATTTT. V and J are TRBV6-2 or TRBV6-3 and TRBJ1-5, with D unclear. With 5 bases removed from V and 5 bases from J, the gap between germline ends came to 16 bases. Germline values: CDR1 MNHEY, CDR2 SVGEGT. The CDR3 length is 15 residues.

The count of this clone is one. V and J are TRBV24-1 and TRBJ2-7, with D hard to call. Trimming pared 6 bases from V and 3 bases from J, leaving 11 bases between. In germline, CDR1 is KGHDR, CDR2 SFDVKD. CDR3 length equals 13 residues. The CDR3 is CATSTFGSYEQYF. The CDR3 region has the DNA TGTGCCACCAGTACGTTCGGCAGCTACGAGCAGTACTTC.

The chain links TRBV4-1 to TRBJ2-3, with TRBD1 as a possible D gene (5 bases). Trimming stripped 2 bases from V and 1 base from J, with 13 bases between. The CDR3 runs 16 residues. In germline, CDR1 is MGHRA, CDR2 YSYEKL. CDR3 DNA sequence: TGCGCCAGCAGCCAACGGCAGGGTGTGGGCACAGATACGCAGTATTTT. Amino acid sequence: CASSQRQGVGTDTQYF.

The chain is built from TRBV2 and TRBJ1-4; no clear D. CDR3 length equals 14 residues. V was trimmed by 7 bases and J by 7 bases, leaving 16 bases between them. CDR1 and CDR2 (germline): SNHLY, FYNNEI. In DNA form, the CDR3 reads TGTGCCAGCACCCTGGAACGCTCGGGTGAAAAACTGTTTTTT. Translating it yields CASTLERSGEKLFF.

This clone was counted a few times. The chain uses TRBV5-1 and TRBJ2-2; 8 positions match TRBD1. Looked up from germline, CDR1 is SGHRS and CDR2 is YFSETQ. The junction had 5 bases not matched to a gene; V was cut back by 7 bases and J by 6 bases. The CDR3 runs 13 residues. CDR3 DNA: TGCGCCAGCGGGTTGACAGGGGCCGGGGAGCTGTTTTTT. This translates into CASGLTGAGELFF.

This rearrangement joins TRBV6-4 to TRBJ2-3; TRBD2 might be the D (5 bases). The CDR3 runs 14 residues. With 5 bases removed from V and 5 bases from J, the gap between germline ends came to 14 bases. CDR1 is MRHNA and CDR2 is SNTAGT in the germline V gene. For the CDR3, the DNA is TGTGCCAGCAGTATCGGGGAGTTTGGAGATACGCAGTATTTT. It is translated as CASSIGEFGDTQYF.

The chain employs TRBV19 and TRBJ1-3, with 11 bases that match TRBD1. The CDR3 contains 15 residues. V shed 4 bases and J 8 bases; nucleotides not matched to a gene: 7. Germline CDR1 LNHDA, CDR2 SQIVND (reference sequence). The CDR3 region is CASSNGGQGADTIYF. DNA for the CDR3: TGTGCCAGTAGTAACGGAGGACAGGGGGCTGACACCATATATTTT.